The T cell receptor beta chain described here comes from a study of T cell repertoires in cytomegalovirus infection. For the study at large: CMV infection and matching HLA type were both indicated by public TCR beta signatures.

This clonotype was counted between two and nine times. TCRdb redid the calling of the reads with MiXCR, one entry per CDR3 protein. The data show some 440,000 distinct CDR3 sequences, approximately 33% seen once. Input material: PBMCs. The TCR comes from a human donor in good health (CMV status not recorded). Some clones in this sample may be carry-over from other donors' samples.

CDR3 amino acids: CSVGGTITDTQYF. CDR3 in DNA: TGCAGCGTAGGGGGAACCATCACAGATACGCAGTATTTT. V and J are TRBV29-1 and TRBJ2-3; D is perhaps TRBD1 (6 bases). V gave up 6 bases and J gave up 2 bases, with 12 bases separating them. The germline V gene encodes CDR1 SQVTM and CDR2 ANQGSEA. The CDR3 consists of 13 residues.